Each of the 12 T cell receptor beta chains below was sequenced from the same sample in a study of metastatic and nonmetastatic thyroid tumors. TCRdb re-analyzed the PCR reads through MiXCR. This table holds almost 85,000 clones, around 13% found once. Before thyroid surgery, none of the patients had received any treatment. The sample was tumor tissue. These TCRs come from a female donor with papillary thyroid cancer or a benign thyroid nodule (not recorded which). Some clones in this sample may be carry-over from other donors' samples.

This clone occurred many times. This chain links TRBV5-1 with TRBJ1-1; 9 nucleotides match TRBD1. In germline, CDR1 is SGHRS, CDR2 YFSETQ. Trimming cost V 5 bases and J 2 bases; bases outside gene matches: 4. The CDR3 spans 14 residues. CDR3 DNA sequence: TGCGCCAGCAGATTACAGGGGGCTAACACTGAAGCTTTCTTT. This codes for CASRLQGANTEAFF.

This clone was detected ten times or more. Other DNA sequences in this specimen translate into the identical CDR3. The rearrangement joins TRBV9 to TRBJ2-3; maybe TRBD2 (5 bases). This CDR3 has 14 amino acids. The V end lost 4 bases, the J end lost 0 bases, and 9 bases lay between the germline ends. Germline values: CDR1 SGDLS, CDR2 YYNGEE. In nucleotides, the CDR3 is TGTGCCAGCAGCATAGCGAGTAGCACAGATACGCAGTATTTT. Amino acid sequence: CASSIASSTDTQYF.

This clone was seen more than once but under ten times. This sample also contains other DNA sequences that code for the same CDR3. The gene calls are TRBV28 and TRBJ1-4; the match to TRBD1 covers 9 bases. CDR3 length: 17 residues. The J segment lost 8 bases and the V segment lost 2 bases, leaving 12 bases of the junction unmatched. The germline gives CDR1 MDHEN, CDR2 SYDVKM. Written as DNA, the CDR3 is TGTGCCAGCAGTTTAAATGATTTGAGGACAGGGGACGAAAAACTGTTTTTT. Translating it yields CASSLNDLRTGDEKLFF.

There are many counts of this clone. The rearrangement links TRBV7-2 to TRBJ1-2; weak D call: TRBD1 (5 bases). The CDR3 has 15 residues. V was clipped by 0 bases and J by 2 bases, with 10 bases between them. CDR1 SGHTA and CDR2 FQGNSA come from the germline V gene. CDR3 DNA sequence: TGTGCCAGCAGCTTAGCCGGGACTCCGAACTATGGCTACACCTTC. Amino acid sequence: CASSLAGTPNYGYTF.

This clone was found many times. The CDR3 is CASSALTGELFF. The CDR3, as DNA: TGTGCCAGCAGTGCTTTAACGGGGGAGCTGTTTTTT. This chain joins TRBV25-1 and TRBJ2-2; the D is unclear. This CDR3 comprises 12 residues. V lost 4 bases and J 8 bases, leaving 8 bases between the germline ends. Germline CDR1 reads MGHDK; CDR2 reads SYGVNS.

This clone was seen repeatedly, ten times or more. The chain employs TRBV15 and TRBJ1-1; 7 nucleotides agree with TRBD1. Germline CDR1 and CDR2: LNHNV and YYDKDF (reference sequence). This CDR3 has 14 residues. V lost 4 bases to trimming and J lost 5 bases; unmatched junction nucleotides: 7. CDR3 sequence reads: CATSKDRAGTEAFF. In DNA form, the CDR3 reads TGTGCCACCAGCAAAGACAGGGCGGGTACTGAAGCTTTCTTT.

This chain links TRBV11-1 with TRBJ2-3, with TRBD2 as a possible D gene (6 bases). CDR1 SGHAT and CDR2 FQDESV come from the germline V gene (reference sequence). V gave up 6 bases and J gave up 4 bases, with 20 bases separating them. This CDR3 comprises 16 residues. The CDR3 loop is CASSRWGRGSADTQYF. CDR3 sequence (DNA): TGTGCCAGCAGTCGATGGGGACGGGGGTCCGCAGATACGCAGTATTTT.

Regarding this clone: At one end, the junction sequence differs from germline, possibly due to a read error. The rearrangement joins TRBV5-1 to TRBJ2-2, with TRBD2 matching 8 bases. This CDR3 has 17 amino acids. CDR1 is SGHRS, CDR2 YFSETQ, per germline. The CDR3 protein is CASSLGSGMASTGQLFF. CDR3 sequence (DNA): TGCGCCAGCAGCTTGGGTAGCGGGATGGCTAGCACCGGGCAGCTGTTTTTT.

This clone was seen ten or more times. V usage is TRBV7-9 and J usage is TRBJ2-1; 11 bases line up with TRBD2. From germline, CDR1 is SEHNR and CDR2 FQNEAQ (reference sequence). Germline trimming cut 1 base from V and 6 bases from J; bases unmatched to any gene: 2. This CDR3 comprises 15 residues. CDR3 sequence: CASSLELAGVNEQFF. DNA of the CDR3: TGTGCCAGCAGCTTAGAACTAGCGGGAGTCAATGAGCAGTTCTTC.

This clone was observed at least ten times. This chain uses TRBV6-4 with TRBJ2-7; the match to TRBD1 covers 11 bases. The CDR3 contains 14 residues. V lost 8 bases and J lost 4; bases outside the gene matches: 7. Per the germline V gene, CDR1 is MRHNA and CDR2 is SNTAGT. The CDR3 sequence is CASYTGTGGYEQYF. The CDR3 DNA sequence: TGTGCCAGCTATACCGGGACAGGGGGTTACGAGCAGTACTTC.

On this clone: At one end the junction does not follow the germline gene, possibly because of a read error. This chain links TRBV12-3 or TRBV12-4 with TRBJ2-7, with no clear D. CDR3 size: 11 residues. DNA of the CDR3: TGTTCCAGCAGTCACTCCTACGAGCATTACTTC. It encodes CSSSHSYEHYF.

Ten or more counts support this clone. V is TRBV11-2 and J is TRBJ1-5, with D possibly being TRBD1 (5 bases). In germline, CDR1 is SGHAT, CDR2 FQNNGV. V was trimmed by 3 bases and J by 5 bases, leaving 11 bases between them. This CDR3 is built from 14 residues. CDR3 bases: TGTGCCAGCAGCTTGTCTTCGGGGGATCAGCCCCAGCATTTT. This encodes CASSLSSGDQPQHF.